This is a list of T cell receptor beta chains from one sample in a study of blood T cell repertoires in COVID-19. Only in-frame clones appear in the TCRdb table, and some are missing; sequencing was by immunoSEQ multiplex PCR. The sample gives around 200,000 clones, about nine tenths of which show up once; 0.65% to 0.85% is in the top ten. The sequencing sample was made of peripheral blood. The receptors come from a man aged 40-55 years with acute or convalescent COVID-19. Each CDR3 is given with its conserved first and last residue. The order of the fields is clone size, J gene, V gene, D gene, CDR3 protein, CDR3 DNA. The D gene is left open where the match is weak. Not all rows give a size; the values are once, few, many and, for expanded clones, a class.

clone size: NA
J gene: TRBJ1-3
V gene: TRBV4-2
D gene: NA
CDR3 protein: CASSRTLQAAGNTIYF
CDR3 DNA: TGTGCCAGCAGCCGGACGTTACAGGCCGCCGGAAACACCATATATTTT

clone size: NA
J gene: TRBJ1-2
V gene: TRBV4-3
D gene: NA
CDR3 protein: CASSQDGNSLYGYTF
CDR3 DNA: TGCGCCAGCAGCCAAGACGGGAACAGCCTGTACGGCTACACCTTC

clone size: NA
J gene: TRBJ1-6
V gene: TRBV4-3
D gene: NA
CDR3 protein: CASSQGNSEYSPLHF
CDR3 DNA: TGCGCCAGCAGCCAAGGAAATTCGGAGTATTCACCCCTCCACTTT

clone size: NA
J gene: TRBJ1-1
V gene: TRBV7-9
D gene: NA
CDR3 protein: CASRRGGDTEAFF
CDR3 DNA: TGTGCCAGCAGACGGGGAGGGGACACTGAAGCTTTCTTT

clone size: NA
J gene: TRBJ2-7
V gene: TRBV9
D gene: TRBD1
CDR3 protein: CASSEGTGPSYEQYF
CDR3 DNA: TGTGCCAGCAGCGAGGGGACAGGGCCCTCCTACGAGCAGTACTTC

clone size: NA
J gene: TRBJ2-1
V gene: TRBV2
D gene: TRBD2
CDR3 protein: CASRRGLAGGKTTQEQFF
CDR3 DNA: TGTGCCAGCAGAAGAGGGTTGGCGGGGGGGAAAACCACCCAAGAGCAGTTCTTC

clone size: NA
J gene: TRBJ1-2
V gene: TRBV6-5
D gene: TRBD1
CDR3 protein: CASGGQAFYYGYTF
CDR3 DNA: TGTGCCAGTGGAGGACAGGCCTTTTACTATGGCTACACCTTC

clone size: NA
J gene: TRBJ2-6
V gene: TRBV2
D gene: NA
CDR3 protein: CASSEVRGANVLTF
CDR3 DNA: TGTGCCAGCAGTGAAGTTCGGGGGGCCAACGTCCTGACTTTC

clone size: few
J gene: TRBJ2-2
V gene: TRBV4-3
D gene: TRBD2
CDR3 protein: CASSQLAGVGTGELFF
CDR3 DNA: TGCGCCAGCAGCCAGCTAGCGGGAGTAGGTACCGGGGAGCTGTTTTTT

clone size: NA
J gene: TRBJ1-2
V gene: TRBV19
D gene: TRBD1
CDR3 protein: CASSTDRGPLVYTF
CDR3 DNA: TGTGCCAGTAGTACGGACAGGGGGCCTTTAGTCTACACCTTC

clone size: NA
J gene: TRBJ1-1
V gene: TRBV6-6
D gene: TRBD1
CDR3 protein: CASTLNPGTGSAAFF
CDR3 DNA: TGTGCCAGCACCTTAAACCCCGGGACAGGGTCGGCAGCTTTCTTT

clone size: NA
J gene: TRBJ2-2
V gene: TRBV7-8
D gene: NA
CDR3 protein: CASSTRGNTGELFF
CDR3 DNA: TGTGCCAGCAGCACCCGGGGGAACACCGGGGAGCTGTTTTTT

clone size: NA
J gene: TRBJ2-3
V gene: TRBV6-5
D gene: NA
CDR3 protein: CASSYLLTDTQYF
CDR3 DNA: TGTGCCAGCAGTTACCTCCTCACAGATACGCAGTATTTT

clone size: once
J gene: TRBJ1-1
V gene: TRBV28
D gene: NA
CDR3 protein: CASSLTETASEAFF
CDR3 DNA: TGTGCCAGCAGTCTCACCGAGACAGCCTCTGAAGCTTTCTTT

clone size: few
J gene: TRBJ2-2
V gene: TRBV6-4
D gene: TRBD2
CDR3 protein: CASSAFGLASTGELFF
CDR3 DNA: TGTGCCAGCAGTGCCTTCGGACTAGCTAGCACCGGGGAGCTGTTTTTT

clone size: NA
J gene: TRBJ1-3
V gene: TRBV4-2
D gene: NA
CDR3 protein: CASSQERGPLSGNTIYF
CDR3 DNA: TGTGCCAGCAGCCAAGAAAGGGGTCCCCTCTCTGGAAACACCATATATTTT

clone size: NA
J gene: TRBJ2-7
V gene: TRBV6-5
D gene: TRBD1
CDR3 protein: CASSYSGTASYEQYF
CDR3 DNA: TGTGCCAGCAGTTACTCCGGGACAGCCAGCTACGAGCAGTACTTC

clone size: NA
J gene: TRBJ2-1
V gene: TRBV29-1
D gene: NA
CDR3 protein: CSVDKANFNEQFF
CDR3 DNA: TGCAGCGTTGATAAAGCGAATTTTAATGAGCAGTTCTTC

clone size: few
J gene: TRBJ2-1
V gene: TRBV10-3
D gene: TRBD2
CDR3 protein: CAISEPLLAGKEFF
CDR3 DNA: TGTGCCATCAGTGAGCCCCTACTAGCGGGAAAGGAGTTCTTC

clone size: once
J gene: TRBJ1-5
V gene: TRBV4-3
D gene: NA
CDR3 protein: CASSKRVGLQPQHF
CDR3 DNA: TGCGCCAGCAGCAAAAGAGTGGGGCTTCAGCCCCAGCATTTT

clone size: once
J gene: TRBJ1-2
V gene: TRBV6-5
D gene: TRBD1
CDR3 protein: CASSRTGTGTYGYTF
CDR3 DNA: TGTGCCAGCAGTCGTACCGGGACAGGGACCTATGGCTACACCTTC

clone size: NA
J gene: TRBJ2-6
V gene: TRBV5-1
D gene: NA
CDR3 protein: CASSFTGGTGANVLTF
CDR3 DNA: TGCGCCAGCAGCTTCACTGGAGGGACTGGGGCCAACGTCCTGACTTTC

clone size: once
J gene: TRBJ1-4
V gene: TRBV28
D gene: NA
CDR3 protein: CASYDGGEGNEKLFF
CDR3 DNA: TGTGCCAGCTACGACGGTGGGGAGGGTAATGAAAAACTGTTTTTT

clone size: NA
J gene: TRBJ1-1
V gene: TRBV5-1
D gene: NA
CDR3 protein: CASSLGHLGTEAFF
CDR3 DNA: TGCGCCAGCAGCTTGGGACATCTTGGCACTGAAGCTTTCTTT

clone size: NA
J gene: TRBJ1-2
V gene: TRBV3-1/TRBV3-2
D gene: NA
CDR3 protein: CASSQDGVGVRGYTF
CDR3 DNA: TGTGCCAGCAGCCAAGATGGTGTAGGGGTTCGAGGCTACACCTTC

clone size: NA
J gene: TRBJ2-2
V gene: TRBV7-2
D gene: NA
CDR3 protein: CASSLVQGTGELFF
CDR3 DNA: TGTGCCAGCAGCCTGGTTCAGGGGACCGGGGAGCTGTTTTTT

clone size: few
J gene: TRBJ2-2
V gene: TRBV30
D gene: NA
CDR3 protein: CAWSAQGPVGELFF
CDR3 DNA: TGTGCCTGGAGTGCACAGGGTCCGGTCGGGGAGCTGTTTTTT

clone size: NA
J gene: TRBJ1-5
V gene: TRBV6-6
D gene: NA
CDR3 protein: CASSGGWQPQHF
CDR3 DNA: TGTGCCAGCAGTGGGGGGTGGCAGCCCCAGCATTTT

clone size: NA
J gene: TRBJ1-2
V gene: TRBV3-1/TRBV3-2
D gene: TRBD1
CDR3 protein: CASRPQTGGGFYGYTF
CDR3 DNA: TGTGCCAGCAGACCTCAAACAGGGGGCGGTTTCTATGGCTACACCTTC

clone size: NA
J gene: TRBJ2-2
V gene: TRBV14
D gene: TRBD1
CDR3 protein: CASSRDRYTGELFF
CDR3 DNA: TGTGCCAGCAGTCGGGACAGGTACACCGGGGAGCTGTTTTTT

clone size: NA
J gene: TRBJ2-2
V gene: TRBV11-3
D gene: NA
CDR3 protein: CASSDRTLRSAGELFF
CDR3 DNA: TGTGCCAGCAGCGATAGGACTCTCCGGTCGGCCGGGGAGCTGTTTTTT

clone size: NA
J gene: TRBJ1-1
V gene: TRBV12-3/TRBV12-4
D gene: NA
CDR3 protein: CASSSLEVVAFF
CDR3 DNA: TGTGCCAGCAGTTCGTTAGAAGTTGTAGCTTTCTTT

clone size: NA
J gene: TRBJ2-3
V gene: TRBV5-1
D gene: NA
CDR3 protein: CASGGLTATDTQYF
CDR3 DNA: TGCGCCAGCGGGGGACTGACAGCCACAGATACGCAGTATTTT

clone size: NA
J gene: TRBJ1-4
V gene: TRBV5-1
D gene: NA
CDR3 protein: CASSFANGGEKLFF
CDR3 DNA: TGCGCCAGCAGCTTCGCAAACGGTGGTGAAAAACTGTTTTTT

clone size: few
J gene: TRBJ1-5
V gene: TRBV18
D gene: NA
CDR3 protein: CASSLEVNQPQHF
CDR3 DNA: TGTGCCAGCTCCCTGGAGGTCAATCAGCCCCAGCATTTT

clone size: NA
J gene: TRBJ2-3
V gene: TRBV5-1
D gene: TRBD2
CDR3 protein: CASSRAPSGSQTDTQYF
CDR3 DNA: TGCGCCAGCAGCCGGGCGCCTAGCGGGAGCCAAACAGATACGCAGTATTTT

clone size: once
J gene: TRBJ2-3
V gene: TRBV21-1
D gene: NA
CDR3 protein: CASSKHREGDSDTQYF
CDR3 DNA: TGTGCCAGCAGCAAGCACCGGGAGGGTGACTCGGATACGCAGTATTTT

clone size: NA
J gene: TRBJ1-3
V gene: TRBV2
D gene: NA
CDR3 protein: CASSVGFGNTIYF
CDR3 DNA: TGTGCCAGCAGTGTCGGGTTCGGAAACACCATATATTTT

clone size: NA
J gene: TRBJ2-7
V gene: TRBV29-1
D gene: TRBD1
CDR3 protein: CSATGGVDEQYF
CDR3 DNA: TGCAGCGCGACAGGGGGCGTGGACGAGCAGTACTTC

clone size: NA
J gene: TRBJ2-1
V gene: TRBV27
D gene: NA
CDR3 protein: CASGTNNEQFF
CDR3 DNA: TGTGCCAGCGGTACTAACAATGAGCAGTTCTTC

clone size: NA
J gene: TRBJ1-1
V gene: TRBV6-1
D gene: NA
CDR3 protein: CASSELMNTEAFF
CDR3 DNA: TGTGCCAGCAGTGAACTAATGAACACTGAAGCTTTCTTT

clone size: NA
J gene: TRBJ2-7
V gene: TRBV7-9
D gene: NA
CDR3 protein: CASSFIAFSSYEQYF
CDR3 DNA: TGTGCCAGCAGCTTTATAGCGTTTAGCTCCTACGAGCAGTACTTC

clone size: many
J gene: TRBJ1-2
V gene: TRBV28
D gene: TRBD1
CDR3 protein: CASSFYGTGGVGYGYTF
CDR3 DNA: TGTGCCAGCAGTTTTTACGGGACAGGGGGCGTAGGCTATGGCTACACCTTC

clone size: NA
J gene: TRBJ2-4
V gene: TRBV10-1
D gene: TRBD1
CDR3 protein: CASSGEGDRGLRNIQYF
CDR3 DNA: TGCGCCAGCAGTGGGGAAGGGGACAGGGGCCTTCGAAACATTCAGTACTTC

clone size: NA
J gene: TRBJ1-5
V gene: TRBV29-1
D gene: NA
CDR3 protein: CSVGGGSNQPQHF
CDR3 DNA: TGCAGCGTCGGGGGAGGTTCTAATCAGCCCCAGCATTTT

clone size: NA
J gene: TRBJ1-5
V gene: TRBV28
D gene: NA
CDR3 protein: CASSFSDQPQHF
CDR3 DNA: TGTGCCAGCAGTTTTTCTGATCAGCCCCAGCATTTT